This is a list of T cell receptor beta chains from one sample in a study of blood T cells in healthy people across ages. In TCRdb, the 5' RACE reads were re-called with MiXCR into one record per CDR3 protein. The table has fewer than 1,000,000 distinct CDR3 sequences, around 42% seen once. What was sequenced was blood. These receptors all come from a man in his sixties in good health. The conserved cysteine and the conserved F or W are not part of the CDR3 here. Each record gives: V gene, J gene, CDR3 protein.

TRBV5-1	TRBJ2-7	ASSLNSGEYEQY
TRBV25-1	TRBJ2-1	ASRASGGSGGNEQF
TRBV3-1	TRBJ2-7	ASSQGTRYEQY
TRBV27	TRBJ2-1	FRDRAYNEQF
TRBV6-1	TRBJ1-4	ASSRSSGGVTNEKLF
TRBV7-6	TRBJ2-2	ASSPERPGQGNTGELF
TRBV12-3/TRBV12-4	TRBJ2-7	ASSFRTYSYEQY
TRBV7-2	TRBJ2-5	ASSLTGAVAQY
TRBV6-5	TRBJ2-7	AAGSSYEQY
TRBV20-1	TRBJ1-2	SARRGGSTPNYGYT
TRBV29-1	TRBJ2-3	SVEGSGGSADTQY
TRBV5-1	NA	ASRLSGGSYEQY
TRBV6-6	TRBJ1-2	ASSDGRAGYT
TRBV4-3	TRBJ2-1	ASSQYPSGGAVGEQF
TRBV27	TRBJ2-1	ASSYLLTSGGVNEQF
TRBV6-2/TRBV6-3	NA	ASRLRGEQY
TRBV29-1	TRBJ1-2	SVEDEYRVT
TRBV4-1	TRBJ1-2	ASSQETPPASYGYT
TRBV6-6	TRBJ1-2	ASSTGQGVYSNYGYT
TRBV20-1	TRBJ1-5	SATQTSGSQSNQPQH
TRBV6-5	TRBJ1-1	ASSYGAMGDTYEAF
TRBV11-2	TRBJ2-7	ASSLGPYLRDASYEQY
TRBV6-1	TRBJ2-7	ASRARTGAYEQY
TRBV20-1	TRBJ2-3	SAREEWRLAGPADTQY
TRBV2	TRBJ2-4	ASSELAIAKNIQY
TRBV18	TRBJ2-1	ASSGPGQPRNEQF